The clone carrying this T cell receptor beta chain was counted ten times or more. The antigen is undetermined. The germline gives CDR1 MGHRA, CDR2 YSYEKL. V shed 0 bases, J shed 6 bases, and the junction held 6 bases outside the gene matches. CDR3 length equals 15 residues. The sample originates from a study of T-cell memory formation after mild COVID-19. Study-level results: Memory sampled before infection contained some responding clones, suggesting cross-reactive memory joined. Whether day 37 second-wave clones are SARS-CoV-2-specific was not confirmed. While clones contracting from day 15 to 85 were balanced between CD4 and CD8, later expanders leaned CD4+.

A 5'RACE reaction primed in the constant segment made cDNA libraries of TCR alpha and TCR beta, and these carried sample barcodes and UMIs. TCRdb re-called the 5' RACE reads through MiXCR, storing one row per CDR3 protein. The table has about 250,000 distinct CDR3 sequences, less than 20% seen once. The chain is built from TRBV4-1 and TRBJ2-3; TRBD2 agrees at 7 bases. The receptor was derived from a man aged 18 to 30 who had mild COVID-19 (a few samples of this study predate the infection). Cell type and time point are not known. The sequencing input was PBMCs or a T cell subset sorted from them (not recorded which). The CDR3 DNA reads as TGCGCCAGCAGCCAAGAACAGCGGGGCGGGGATACGCAGTATTTT. Residues: CASSQEQRGGDTQYF.